Each of the 27 T cell receptor beta chains below was sequenced from the same sample in a study of blood T cell repertoires in COVID-19. Profiled with immunoSEQ multiplex PCR; TCRdb holds only in-frame clones, not every one. The sample yields 60,000 to 90,000 clones, roughly 70% seen once. The sequenced material came from peripheral blood. The receptors were sampled from a human donor with acute or convalescent COVID-19. The donor label of this sample is uncertain.

The V gene is TRBV5-6, the J gene TRBJ1-1; D is possibly TRBD1 (5 bases). Trimming stripped 5 bases from V and 2 bases from J, with 10 bases between. CDR1 is SGHDT, CDR2 YYEEEE, per germline. The CDR3 loop spans 13 amino acids. The CDR3 spells CASRAGRNTEAFF. CDR3 DNA: TGTGCCAGCAGAGCAGGGCGTAACACTGAAGCTTTCTTT.

Only a few counts were recorded for this clone. V gene TRBV7-2 combines with J gene TRBJ1-1; D remains ambiguous. The CDR3 covers 14 residues. The germline gives CDR1 SGHTA, CDR2 FQGNSA. Trimming pared 1 base from V and 1 base from J, leaving 7 bases between. The DNA for the CDR3 is TGTGCCAGCAGCTTAGTTGGCCCGAACACTGAAGCTTTCTTT. It codes for CASSLVGPNTEAFF.

The rearrangement joins TRBV12-3 or TRBV12-4 to TRBJ1-5; D is undetermined. V was trimmed by 6 bases and J by 5 bases, leaving 11 bases between them. The CDR3 spans 13 residues. As DNA, the CDR3 is TGTGCCAGCAGCTACAGACAAGATCAGCCCCAGCATTTT. As protein: CASSYRQDQPQHF.

This sequence joins TRBV6-1 and TRBJ1-5, with D tentatively TRBD1 (5 bases). Germline CDR1 reads MNHNS; CDR2 reads SASEGT. The length of the CDR3 is 18 residues. The V end was cut by 2 bases, the J end by 3 bases, with 20 bases between. CDR3 DNA: TGTGCCAGCAGTGAAAGTGGCGGGGGTGTGGGGAACAATCAGCCCCAGCATTTT. It translates to CASSESGGGVGNNQPQHF.

The rearrangement joins TRBV15 to TRBJ2-3; 14 bases are a match to TRBD2. J gave up 3 bases and V 5 bases, and 10 bases lay outside the gene matches. Germline CDR1 reads LNHNV; CDR2 reads YYDKDF (reference sequence). The length of the CDR3 is 18 residues. CDR3 loop: CATSAGLAGVAYTDTQYF. Here the CDR3 DNA reads TGTGCCACCAGCGCGGGACTAGCGGGAGTTGCTTATACAGATACGCAGTATTTT.

The chain carries TRBV3-1 (or the pseudogene TRBV3-2) and TRBJ1-1; D uncertain. CDR1 and CDR2 (germline): LGHDT, YNNKEL (reference sequence). Deletions cut 0 bases from V and 5 bases from J, with 22 bases between. This CDR3 spans 18 amino acids. The CDR3 DNA sequence: TGTGCCAGCAGCCAAGATAAGAGTGGGCGACTAAGAAAAACTGAAGCTTTCTTT. This codes for CASSQDKSGRLRKTEAFF.

This clone has a handful of counts. The genes are TRBV3-1 (or the pseudogene TRBV3-2) and TRBJ1-5; 7 nucleotides agree with TRBD1. Germline trimming cut 1 base from V and 7 bases from J; bases unmatched to any gene: 7. CDR1 and CDR2 from the germline V gene are LGHDT and YNNKEL (reference sequence). The length of the CDR3 is 15 residues. CDR3: CASSQGQGSGQPQHF. CDR3 bases: TGTGCCAGCAGCCAAGGACAGGGCTCGGGCCAGCCCCAGCATTTT.

In nucleotides, the CDR3 is TGCAGCGACCTAGCACCGGGTGATGGCTACACCTTC. It codes for CSDLAPGDGYTF. This chain uses TRBV29-1 with TRBJ1-2; D gene ambiguous. The CDR3 contains 12 residues. Trimming cost V 7 bases and J 6 bases, with 15 bases left between them. From germline, CDR1 is SQVTM and CDR2 ANQGSEA.

V usage is TRBV6-5 and J usage is TRBJ2-7; 7 bases line up with TRBD1. The CDR3 contains 14 residues. From germline, CDR1 is MNHEY and CDR2 SVGAGI. V dropped 2 bases and J dropped 2; count of bases not matched to a gene: 3. In nucleotides, the CDR3 is TGTGCCAGCAGTTACAGACAGGGAACCTACGAGCAGTACGTC. Encoded protein: CASSYRQGTYEQYV.

V usage is TRBV5-5 and J usage is TRBJ2-3, with TRBD2 identical over 14 bases. The germline V gene has CDR1 SGHKS and CDR2 YYEKEE (reference sequence). This CDR3 comprises 17 residues. The ends lost 0 bases at V and 5 bases at J; junction bases unmatched: 5. CDR3: CASSLETSGRAGDTQYF. The CDR3 DNA follows: TGTGCCAGCAGCTTGGAGACTAGCGGGAGGGCAGGAGATACGCAGTATTTT.

V is TRBV9 and J is TRBJ2-1, with 8 bases lining up with TRBD2. The CDR3 contains 15 residues. CDR1 and CDR2 (germline): SGDLS, YYNGEE. Unmatched junction bases numbered 7, after V lost 1 base and J lost 7 bases. The CDR3, as DNA: TGTGCCAGCAGCGTAAGCGGGAGCCCGGGGAATGAGCAGTTCTTC. It encodes CASSVSGSPGNEQFF.

This sequence joins TRBV30 and TRBJ1-5; tentatively, D is TRBD1 (6 bases). Trimming cost V 7 bases and J 5 bases, with 18 bases left between them. This CDR3 region has 14 residues. Per the germline V gene, CDR1 is GTSNPN and CDR2 is SVGIG (reference sequence). The CDR3 DNA is TGTGCCTTAACAGGGTTCGGGTTTGATCAGCCCCAGCATTTT. It encodes CALTGFGFDQPQHF.

V usage is TRBV25-1 and J usage is TRBJ2-3, with 11 bases identical to TRBD2. Germline V CDR1 and CDR2: MGHDK, SYGVNS. This CDR3 region has 18 residues. With 5 bases clipped from V and 3 bases from J, the junction kept 13 bases outside the gene matches. CDR3 DNA sequence: TGTGCCAGCAGTCCCCCTTGGGCTAGCGGGGGGCCGACAGATACGCAGTATTTT. It translates to CASSPPWASGGPTDTQYF.

The CDR3, as DNA: TGTGCCTGGAGTGTACGGGACAGGGGCAATCAGCCCCAGCATTTT. Translation: CAWSVRDRGNQPQHF. This rearrangement joins TRBV30 to TRBJ1-5; 9 bases are shared with TRBD1. Germline V gene data show CDR1 as GTSNPN and CDR2 as SVGIG (reference sequence). The CDR3 is made up of 15 amino acids. V trimming: 0 bases; J trimming: 2 bases; junction bases outside the gene matches: 2.

For the CDR3, the DNA is TGTGCCTGGAGTTGGTCTAGCCAATCCACAGATACGCAGTATTTT. Residues: CAWSWSSQSTDTQYF. The chain employs TRBV30 and TRBJ2-3, with D possibly matching TRBD2 (5 bases). The CDR3 is 15 residues long. Trimming took off 2 bases at V and 2 bases at J, with 14 bases between the two ends. Germline loops: CDR1 GTSNPN, CDR2 SVGIG (reference sequence).

The chain recombines TRBV27 with TRBJ2-1; D unclear. The CDR3 has 17 amino acids. Between the trimmed V and J ends, which lost 5 bases and 4 bases, there was a span of 21 bases. Germline values: CDR1 MNHEY, CDR2 SMNVEV (reference sequence). The CDR3, as DNA: TGTGCCAGCAGTAGCCCCCCTCGCGTCCACAGATACAATGAGCAGTTCTTC. Translated, it gives CASSSPPRVHRYNEQFF.

Turning to this clone: A read error may account for a junction end that differs from germline. The V gene is TRBV10-2, the J gene TRBJ1-6; D not resolved. The germline V gene encodes CDR1 WSHSY and CDR2 SAAADI. This CDR3 has 13 amino acids. The DNA for the CDR3 is TGCGCCAGCACTGAGGAGCATAATTCACCCCTCCACTTT. Protein sequence: CASTEEHNSPLHF.

The chain employs TRBV7-2 and TRBJ2-7, with a tentative D call TRBD2 (5 bases). Germline V gene lookup returns CDR1 SGHTA and CDR2 FQGNSA. The CDR3 runs to 12 residues. V gave up 4 bases and J gave up 5 bases, with 9 bases separating them. The chain's CDR3 is CASSSGLNEQYF. The DNA of the CDR3 is TGTGCCAGCAGCTCCGGACTGAACGAGCAGTACTTC.

The J gene is TRBJ1-3, the V gene TRBV6-5; D not certain. Trimming removed 6 bases from V and 0 bases from J, with 12 bases in between. This CDR3 is built from 15 residues. Germline-derived CDR1 and CDR2 are MNHEY and SVGAGI. In DNA, the CDR3 is TGTGCCAGCAGGGTTGGCCCGAACTCTGGAAACACCATATATTTT. Encoded protein: CASRVGPNSGNTIYF.

This chain connects TRBV3-1 (or the pseudogene TRBV3-2) to TRBJ2-3; 7 bases agree with TRBD2. V shed 5 bases, J shed 2 bases, and the junction held 7 bases outside the gene matches. The germline gives CDR1 LGHDT, CDR2 YNNKEL (reference sequence). The CDR3 length is 15 residues. CDR3: CASSSREANTDTQYF. In DNA form, the CDR3 reads TGTGCCAGCAGCTCCCGGGAGGCAAACACAGATACGCAGTATTTT.

The chain is built from TRBV2 and TRBJ2-1; D is perhaps TRBD1 (5 bases). With 6 bases removed from V and 0 bases from J, the gap between germline ends came to 9 bases. The CDR3 sequence is 14 residues long. CDR1 and CDR2 (germline): SNHLY, FYNNEI. CDR3 loop: CASRTDSSYNEQFF. The CDR3 region has the DNA TGTGCCAGCAGGACAGATTCCTCCTACAATGAGCAGTTCTTC.

The chain links TRBV2 to TRBJ2-2; the match to TRBD1 covers 7 bases. In germline, CDR1 is SNHLY, CDR2 FYNNEI. The trim removed 4 bases at V and 5 bases at J, leaving 7 bases unmatched. The CDR3 is 15 residues long. In DNA, the CDR3 is TGTGCCAGCAGTGCTGCGACAGGGATTACCGGGGAGCTGTTTTTT. Translated, it gives CASSAATGITGELFF. Complete variable domain (other parts from reference TRBV2 and TRBJ2-2): EPEVTQTPSHQVTQMGQEVILRCVPISNHLYFYWYRQILGQKVEFLVSFYNNEISEKSEIFDDQFSVERPDGSNFTLKIRSTKLEDSAMYFCASSAATGITGELFFGEGSRLTVL.

V usage is TRBV3-1 (or the pseudogene TRBV3-2) and J usage is TRBJ2-7, with D possibly being TRBD2 (6 bases). Trimming removed 0 bases from V and 0 bases from J, with 12 bases in between. The CDR3 contains 16 residues. Germline V lookup: CDR1 LGHDT, CDR2 YNNKEL (reference sequence). The CDR3: CASSQDWGGTSYEQYF. Here the CDR3 DNA reads TGTGCCAGCAGCCAAGATTGGGGAGGTACCTCCTACGAGCAGTACTTC.

V and J are TRBV7-2 and TRBJ2-1; 9 bases line up with TRBD1. The length of the CDR3 is 15 residues. The J segment lost 5 bases and the V segment lost 1 base, leaving 3 bases of the junction unmatched. Germline V gene data show CDR1 as SGHTA and CDR2 as FQGNSA. The chain's CDR3 is CASSLDRGRNNEQFF. CDR3 coding DNA: TGTGCCAGCAGCTTAGACAGGGGGCGCAACAATGAGCAGTTCTTC.

The rearrangement uses TRBV11-2 and TRBJ2-1, with 9 bases matching TRBD1. From germline, CDR1 is SGHAT and CDR2 FQNNGV. After removal of 5 bases from V and 10 bases from J, the junction contained 12 bases not matched to a gene. The CDR3 has 15 amino acids. This CDR3 reads CASSKNRDRVVEQFF. Here the CDR3 DNA reads TGTGCCAGCAGCAAGAACCGGGACAGGGTAGTCGAGCAGTTCTTC.

The genes are TRBV5-6 and TRBJ2-5, with 8 bases that match TRBD2. V shed 3 bases and J 5 bases; nucleotides not matched to a gene: 6. Germline assignment: CDR1 SGHDT and CDR2 YYEEEE. The CDR3 is made up of 14 amino acids. The CDR3 loop is CASSYGLARETQYF. The CDR3 region has the DNA TGTGCCAGCAGCTATGGACTAGCCCGGGAGACCCAGTACTTC.

The rearrangement joins TRBV12-3 or TRBV12-4 to TRBJ2-1, with TRBD2 matching 7 bases. V was pared by 9 bases and J by 4 bases, with 6 bases of the junction left unmatched. The CDR3 runs to 13 residues. CDR3 bases: TGTGCCAGTGGGCTAGCGGAATACAATGAGCAGTTCTTC. It translates to CASGLAEYNEQFF.